This T cell receptor (beta chain) was sequenced in a study of T cells in Graves' hyperthyroidism and ophthalmopathy (dated by TCRdb to between 2018 and 2021). About the investigation overall: Peripheral blood samples were taken at the time of initial diagnosis, prior to any treatment. The roughly 100 discovery patients were randomly split 7:3 into training and test sets. Prospective prediction of ophthalmopathy was tested in an independent validation cohort of 18 to 20 hyperthyroidism patients and 15 to 17 patients who later progressed to ophthalmopathy. In several Graves' hyperthyroidism patients, the study also compared T-cell repertoires from thyroid tissue with T-cell repertoires from blood. TCR Vbeta CDR3 sequencing of 135 peripheral blood samples (43 ophthalmopathy, about 75 hyperthyroidism and approximately 17 progressor patients) is reported in the paper. To identify TCR V-J signatures that set the groups apart, the researchers used a discovery cohort of about a hundred patients, made up of 40 to 45 with Graves' ophthalmopathy and about 59 with stable Graves' hyperthyroidism. Once sampling was done, hyperthyroidism patients were given methimazole at a starting dose of 30 mg daily, whereas ophthalmopathy patients were given high-dose intravenous methylprednisolone. The research as a whole found: In cross-validation, a model built on a 13 V-J signature told ophthalmopathy apart from stable hyperthyroidism with approximately 90% sensitivity and about 81% specificity, and in testing the same model reached 80%/75%. No statistical method was used to set the sample size in advance, and investigators knew the group allocation. Blood samples also contained most of the expanded thyroid clonotypes (frequency above 0.001), which suggests that blood repertoires may reflect thyroid immune responses. During validation, the model predicted progression to ophthalmopathy a median of roughly six months ahead of onset, with roughly 65% sensitivity and more than 72% specificity.

The TCR beta CDR3 regions were amplified from RNA transcripts. The TCR CDR3 was subjected to a first round of RT-PCR using the HTBI primer set and the Qiagen OneStep RT-PCR kit. A second multiplex PCR round built the libraries, followed by size selection and purification. Libraries were sequenced paired-end with 100 bp reads on an Illumina HiSeq2000. In the source study's methods: SOAPnuke was used to process the raw data, throwing out any read that contained adapters or uncalled bases, had a mean Phred below 15, or lacked an exact constant-primer or identifier match. High-quality paired reads were merged with COPE v1.2.5, and unique nucleotide sequences were defined as clonotypes. MiTCR v1.1 was used to align clonotypes to the IMGT TRBV, TRBD and TRBJ reference segments. Analysis was restricted to V-J combinations with a frequency above 0.0001, which covered about 99% of repertoires. The TCS score was defined as F50 (clonal expansion) divided by E x V (chaos), with BLOSUM62-based TCRdist calculated between CDR3 peptides within each V-J. Welch's t-statistics and random forest reduced approximately 520 V-J features to 13, which were used in a naive Bayes classifier (R e1071). The public reads were reprocessed in TCRdb via fastp at Q25 and MiXCR, keeping in-frame beta chains. Every CDR3 protein is listed once, alongside the most common genes and DNA of its rows. These V and J calls originate from TCRdb's pipeline instead of the authors' own analysis. This sample gives hundreds of thousands of distinct CDR3 sequences in total; approximately 15% of them show up just once. The ten largest clones capture roughly a tenth of the sample.

Graves' hyperthyroidism was defined as stable when no progression to ophthalmopathy occurred over 18 months of follow-up. The hyperthyroidism patients were between 18 and 65 years old and newly diagnosed, with a disease duration of less than 2 months. The study excluded patients with uncontrolled infections, other autoimmune diseases, pregnancy or lactation. Clinical symptoms, serum thyroxine and TRAb, thyroid ultrasound, and orbital computed tomography formed the basis for the diagnoses. PBMCs were separated from under 11 ml of fresh peripheral blood using Ficoll-Paque density gradient centrifugation. Total RNA was extracted using Trizol reagent, and RNA quality was assessed on an Agilent 2100 Bioanalyzer. This clonotype has a count of ten or more. Its antigen is unknown. Per-base quality was not reported, and no clone a single base away is much larger than it. From the germline V gene, CDR1 is MDHEN and CDR2 is SYDVKM. Taken from cysteine to phenylalanine, the CDR3 has 13 residues. Here the CDR3 DNA is all that survives: 39 bases in frame from base 1. After removal of 10 bases from V and 5 bases from J, the junction retains 7 bases not matched to a gene.

The receptor comes from a woman aged 18-29 years with Graves' hyperthyroidism. Sequencing was done on a sample of blood. The receptor chain draws on TRBV28 and TRBJ2-7, and TRBD2 matches 11 of the central bases. The CDR3 corresponds to CAIHTSGSNEQYF. The nucleotide sequence is given as TGTGCCATCCACACTAGCGGGAGCAACGAGCAGTACTTC.